This TCR beta chain was sequenced in a study of shared clonotypes between healthy human individuals. Germline V gene data show CDR1 as SGDLS and CDR2 as YYNGEE. Trimming cost V 2 bases and J 9 bases, with 12 bases left between them. The CDR3 sequence is 14 residues long. Clones were read by immunoSEQ multiplex PCR, and TCRdb kept only the in-frame ones, dropping some. The sample carries a few million clones, under 97% recorded once. This clone occurred a few times. The chain carries TRBV9 and TRBJ1-6, with TRBD1 as a possible D gene (5 bases). Sequencing input: naive CD4+ T cells sorted from blood. Subset here: CD45RA+ positively selected. This TCR derives from a man between 18 and 35 years old in good health. The CDR3 loop reads CASSVSGLSSPLHF. The CDR3 region has the DNA TGTGCCAGCAGCGTCTCAGGGCTTTCTTCACCCCTCCACTTT.